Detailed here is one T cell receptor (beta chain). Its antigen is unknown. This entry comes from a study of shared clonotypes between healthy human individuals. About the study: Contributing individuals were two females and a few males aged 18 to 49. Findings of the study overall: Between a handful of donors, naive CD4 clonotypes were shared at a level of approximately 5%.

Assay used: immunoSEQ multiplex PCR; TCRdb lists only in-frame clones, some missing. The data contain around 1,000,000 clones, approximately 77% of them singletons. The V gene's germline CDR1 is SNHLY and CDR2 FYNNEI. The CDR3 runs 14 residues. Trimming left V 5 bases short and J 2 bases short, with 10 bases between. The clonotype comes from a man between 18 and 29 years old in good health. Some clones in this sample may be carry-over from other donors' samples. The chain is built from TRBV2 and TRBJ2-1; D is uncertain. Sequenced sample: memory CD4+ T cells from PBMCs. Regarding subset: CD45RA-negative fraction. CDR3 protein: CASSRSRTYNEQFF. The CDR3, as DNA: TGTGCCAGCAGTCGGAGCCGAACCTACAATGAGCAGTTCTTC.